These 11 T cell receptor beta chains came from one sample sequenced in a study of blood T cell repertoires in COVID-19. Assay: immunoSEQ multiplex PCR; the TCRdb copy retains only in-frame clones and omits some. The top ten clones hold about 4% of a sample with fewer than 250,000 clones, 84% of them seen once. What was sequenced was peripheral blood. These receptors originate from a man aged 45-65 years with acute or convalescent COVID-19.

As concerns this clone: A much larger clone lies a single base off, so this may be a read error. The V and J genes are TRBV3-1 (or the pseudogene TRBV3-2) and TRBJ1-1; no reliable D call. Germline V CDR1 and CDR2: LGHDT, YNNKEL (reference sequence). The CDR3 has 12 amino acids. Deletions cut 3 bases from V and 1 base from J, with 3 bases between. DNA for the CDR3: TGTGCCAGCAGCCACGGGAACACTGAAGCTTTCTTT. Its translation: CASSHGNTEAFF.

V is TRBV5-1 and J is TRBJ2-2, with D maybe TRBD2 (6 bases). CDR3 length: 15 amino acids. V was cut by 4 bases and J by 1 base, with 11 bases left in between. Germline CDR1 is SGHRS and CDR2 is YFSETQ. CDR3: CASSRDLLNTGELFF. CDR3 nucleotide sequence: TGCGCCAGCAGCCGGGACTTATTGAACACCGGGGAGCTGTTTTTT.

The rearrangement uses TRBV7-9 and TRBJ2-3, with 10 bases matching TRBD2. After removal of 5 bases from V and 4 bases from J, the junction contained 6 bases not matched to a gene. In germline, CDR1 is SEHNR, CDR2 FQNEAQ (reference sequence). CDR3 length: 15 residues. As DNA, the CDR3 is TGTGCCAGCAGCGGCCGGCTAGCGGGGGCAGATACGCAGTATTTT. Translated, it gives CASSGRLAGADTQYF.

V usage is TRBV10-3 and J usage is TRBJ1-1; D is perhaps TRBD1 (5 bases). The V gene's germline CDR1 is ENHRY and CDR2 SYGVKD. The CDR3 extends over 17 amino acids. V was shortened by 6 bases and J by 3 bases, with 23 bases between the two germline ends. The CDR3 region is CAISESGGFGLDTEAFF. The CDR3 nucleotides read TGTGCCATCAGCGAATCCGGGGGGTTTGGACTTGACACTGAAGCTTTCTTT.

This sequence joins TRBV27 and TRBJ2-5; tentative D call: TRBD2 (7 bases). V was cut by 1 base and J by 5 bases, with 14 bases left in between. This CDR3 has 15 residues. CDR1 and CDR2 (germline): MNHEY, SMNVEV (reference sequence). The CDR3: CASSLFTGGWETQYF. The CDR3, as DNA: TGTGCCAGCAGTTTATTTACGGGGGGCTGGGAGACCCAGTACTTC.

The CDR3 nucleotides read TGTGCCAGCAGCTTCCGGGACACCCCCTACGAGCAGTACTTC. It is translated as CASSFRDTPYEQYF. The V call is TRBV5-6, the J call TRBJ2-7, with a tentative D call TRBD1 (6 bases). Trimming pared 2 bases from V and 2 bases from J, leaving 11 bases between. From germline, CDR1 is SGHDT and CDR2 YYEEEE. This CDR3 region has 14 residues.

This chain links TRBV5-8 with TRBJ1-1; a possible D gene is TRBD1 (6 bases). Trimming stripped 3 bases from V and 11 bases from J, with 14 bases between. This CDR3 contains 12 residues. The germline gives CDR1 SGHTS, CDR2 YDEGEE. Here the CDR3 DNA reads TGTGCCAGCAGCTCTACAGGGTTGGGGGCTTTCTTT. It encodes CASSSTGLGAFF.

The CDR3 loop reads CASSPRGSEQYF. The CDR3 nucleotides are TGTGCCAGCAGTCCCAGGGGAAGCGAGCAGTACTTC. The chain combines TRBV6-5 with TRBJ2-7; D is possibly TRBD1 (6 bases). The germline CDR1 and CDR2 sequences are MNHEY and SVGAGI. V shed 5 bases and J shed 6 bases, with 11 bases lying between them. The CDR3 spans 12 residues.

The chain links TRBV19 to TRBJ1-5, with 10 nucleotides matching TRBD1. V trimming: 1 base; J trimming: 4 bases; junction bases outside the gene matches: 13. The CDR3 length is 19 residues. Per the germline V gene, CDR1 is LNHDA and CDR2 is SQIVND (reference sequence). The CDR3 DNA is TGTGCCAGTAGTATAGGGGGGACAGGGGCTTTCTTAGCAAATCAGCCCCAGCATTTT. It yields the protein CASSIGGTGAFLANQPQHF.

This chain uses TRBV7-8 with TRBJ2-1; 16 bases match TRBD2. The germline V gene has CDR1 SGHVS and CDR2 FQNEAQ. The CDR3 sequence is 17 residues long. Trimming took 5 bases from V and 5 from J; bases not matched to a gene: 6. The CDR3 nucleotides read TGTGCCAGCAGCAAACCGGGACTAGCGGGAGGGAACAATGAGCAGTTCTTC. This gives the protein CASSKPGLAGGNNEQFF.

The V call is TRBV13, the J call TRBJ1-2, with TRBD1 matching over 8 bases. Looked up from germline, CDR1 is PRHDT and CDR2 is FYEKMQ (reference sequence). Losses at the gene ends were 4 bases for V and 4 bases for J; bases not matched to a gene: 5. This CDR3 contains 14 residues. The CDR3 loop reads CASSSLQGGYGYTF. The CDR3 nucleotides read TGTGCCAGCAGCTCCCTACAGGGGGGCTATGGCTACACCTTC. The full variable domain, completed using reference TRBV13 and TRBJ1-2, is AAGVIQSPRHLIKEKRETATLKCYPIPRHDTVYWYQQGPGQDPQFLISFYEKMQSDKGSIPDRFSAQQFSDYHSELNMSSLELGDSALYFCASSSLQGGYGYTFGSGTRLTVV.